This T cell receptor beta chain was documented in a study of blood T cell repertoires in COVID-19. Whole-study context: Nucleic acid was either cDNA or gDNA, and it came from T cells, B-cell-depleted T cells, or PBMCs.

Clones were read by immunoSEQ multiplex PCR, and TCRdb kept only the in-frame ones, dropping some. The data hold 70,000 to 85,000 clones, with more than 70% observed a single time. V dropped 5 bases and J dropped 6 bases, with 16 bases sitting between them. From germline, CDR1 is SGHAT and CDR2 FQNNGV. The CDR3 covers 14 residues. This clone has more than one count but fewer than ten. The gene calls are TRBV11-2 and TRBJ1-1, with D perhaps matching TRBD1 (6 bases). The TCR sequence derives from a man older than 75 with active or convalescent COVID-19. Specimen: peripheral blood. This chain's CDR3 is CASSIRGGGSEAFF. In DNA form, the CDR3 reads TGTGCCAGCAGCATTCGTGGGGGGGGCTCTGAAGCTTTCTTT.